These 3 T cell receptor beta chains originate from one sample sequenced in a study of cytomegalovirus exposure and HLA in healthy donors. Sequencing was performed with immunoSEQ multiplex PCR; in TCRdb, only in-frame clones are kept and a portion is missing. There are roughly 150,000 clones in the sample; roughly nine tenths occur only once, and about 3.5% lies in the top ten. The sample comprised PBMCs. These receptors originate from a woman under 30 in good health and CMV-seropositive.

The chain recombines TRBV5-1 with TRBJ1-1; D unclear. Per germline, CDR1 SGHRS and CDR2 YFSETQ. The CDR3 has 13 residues. Deletions cut 1 base from V and 0 bases from J, with 4 bases between. CDR3 nucleotide sequence: TGCGCCAGCAGCTTGCGGGTGAACACTGAAGCTTTCTTT. Translating gives CASSLRVNTEAFF.

V gene TRBV4-3 combines with J gene TRBJ2-7, with 12 bases matching TRBD1. Per the germline V gene, CDR1 is LGHNA and CDR2 is YSLEER. V was clipped by 1 base and J by 4 bases; unmatched bases: 5. This CDR3 is 16 amino acids long. DNA of the CDR3: TGCGCCAGCAGCCAAGCCCCGGGACAGGGGGCTTACGAGCAGTACTTC. As protein: CASSQAPGQGAYEQYF.

CDR3 sequence reads: CASSELAGVYNEQFF. CDR3 sequence (DNA): TGTGCCAGCAGTGAACTAGCGGGAGTTTACAATGAGCAGTTCTTC. This chain uses TRBV2 with TRBJ2-1; 10 nucleotides agree with TRBD2. The CDR3 has 15 amino acids. Germline CDR1 reads SNHLY; CDR2 reads FYNNEI. The V segment lost 2 bases and the J segment 4 bases; nucleotides outside the gene matches: 2. Looking up the rest from reference TRBV2 and TRBJ2-1 gives the full variable domain: EPEVTQTPSHQVTQMGQEVILRCVPISNHLYFYWYRQILGQKVEFLVSFYNNEISEKSEIFDDQFSVERPDGSNFTLKIRSTKLEDSAMYFCASSELAGVYNEQFFGPGTRLTVL.